Sequencing of this T cell receptor beta chain was carried out in a study of T cell repertoires in cytomegalovirus infection. Study context: An indication of both CMV infection and matching HLA type came from public TCR beta signatures. Whole-study results and caveats: CMV-specific HLA-C-restricted TCR beta clonotypes dominated the ex vivo response. CMV carriers with the relevant HLA were identified by cumulative public TCR beta family frequency.

TCRdb recomputed calls from the reads with MiXCR, one row per CDR3 protein. The top ten hold around 12% of the sample, which has fewer than 350,000 distinct CDR3 sequences, under 20% seen once. This clonotype was detected a few times. Its antigen is not known. With 9 bases removed from V and 6 bases from J, the gap between germline ends came to 11 bases. The CDR3 totals 11 residues. Germline V gene lookup returns CDR1 SGHTA and CDR2 FQGNSA. This sequence originates from a human donor in good health (CMV status not recorded). Some clones in this sample may be carry-over from other donors' samples. The source material was PBMCs. The chain joins TRBV7-2 to TRBJ1-1; D gene unclear. CDR3 in amino acids: CASRGISEAFF. CDR3 sequence (DNA): TGTGCCAGTCGAGGGATATCTGAAGCTTTCTTT. Supplemented by reference TRBV7-2 and TRBJ1-1, the full variable domain reads GAGVSQSPSNKVTEKGKDVELRCDPISGHTALYWYRQSLGQGLEFLIYFQGNSAPDKSGLPSDRFSAERTGGSVSTLTIQRTQQEDSAVYLCASRGISEAFFGQGTRLTVV.